The 26 T cell receptor beta chains given below trace back to one sample, sequenced in a study of human T cells and chemical hapten exposure. Documented time point: patch test 1, 2 weeks after DPC sensitization. The treatment: therapeutic diphenylcyclopropenone sensitization with weekly scalp DPC. TCRdb analysed the RACE reads with MiXCR anew, one entry per CDR3 protein. The table shows 150,000 to 200,000 distinct CDR3 sequences, with roughly 14% occurring only once. Sequenced material: whole blood, taken in connection with sensitization to the hapten diphenylcyclopropenone (DPC). The source is a woman aged 25 to 39 with alopecia areata. Some clones in this sample may be carry-over from other donors' samples.

The chain links TRBV5-4 to TRBJ2-1; a possible D gene is TRBD2 (6 bases). Germline values: CDR1 SGHNT, CDR2 YYREEE (reference sequence). V lost 4 bases, J lost 5 bases, and 19 bases lay in between. The length of the CDR3 is 16 residues. The CDR3: CASSAQLRDLNNEQFF. The CDR3 DNA follows: TGTGCCAGCAGCGCCCAACTCCGGGACTTAAACAATGAGCAGTTCTTC.

This clonotype was counted only a few times. The J gene is TRBJ2-7, the V gene TRBV29-1; D uncertain. Trimming left V 6 bases short and J 3 bases short, with 18 bases between. CDR1 and CDR2 from the germline V gene are SQVTM and ANQGSEA. CDR3 length: 14 amino acids. The chain's CDR3 is CSVAPQEKGYEQYF. The CDR3 DNA follows: TGCAGCGTGGCCCCCCAGGAAAAGGGCTACGAGCAGTACTTC.

This clonotype was seen repeatedly, ten times or more. The rearrangement joins TRBV28 to TRBJ2-2; D gene uncertain. CDR1 is MDHEN and CDR2 is SYDVKM in the germline V gene. Trimming stripped 1 base from V and 0 bases from J, with 9 bases between. The CDR3 spans 16 residues. The CDR3 DNA is TGTGCCAGCAGTTTATCCCCCAGGCCGAACACCGGGGAGCTGTTTTTT. Translation: CASSLSPRPNTGELFF.

V gene TRBV19 combines with J gene TRBJ1-4; D possibly corresponds to TRBD1 (5 bases). V was shortened by 7 bases and J by 0 bases, with 12 bases between the two germline ends. Germline-derived CDR1 and CDR2 are LNHDA and SQIVND (reference sequence). This CDR3 spans 15 amino acids. CDR3 residues: CASNPTGATNEKLFF. The CDR3 DNA reads TGTGCCAGTAATCCAACAGGTGCAACTAATGAAAAACTGTTTTTT. Combining the CDR3 with reference TRBV19 and TRBJ1-4 gives the whole variable domain DGGITQSPKYLFRKEGQNVTLSCEQNLNHDAMYWYRQDPGQGLRLIYYSQIVNDFQKGDIAEGYSVSREKKESFPLTVTSAQKNPTAFYLCASNPTGATNEKLFFGSGTQLSVL.

This clonotype occurred a few times. The chain combines TRBV27 with TRBJ2-7; the D is unclear. Germline V gene data show CDR1 as MNHEY and CDR2 as SMNVEV (reference sequence). The CDR3 extends over 13 amino acids. Trimming stripped 10 bases from V and 7 bases from J, with 20 bases between. CDR3 sequence (DNA): TGTGCCACCCCCCCGCCGAGGTCTCGGGAGCAGTACTTC. It is translated as CATPPPRSREQYF.

The V gene is TRBV28, the J gene TRBJ1-6, with 7 bases identical to TRBD1. V shed 4 bases and J 14 bases; nucleotides not matched to a gene: 11. Germline V gene lookup returns CDR1 MDHEN and CDR2 SYDVKM. The CDR3 extends over 14 amino acids. The DNA for the CDR3 is TGTGCCAGCAGTTCCGGGGACAGAGACTCGACCCTCCACTTT. Residues: CASSSGDRDSTLHF.

The chain carries TRBV7-8 and TRBJ2-1; perhaps TRBD2 as D (6 bases). Deletions cut 2 bases from V and 10 bases from J, with 15 bases between. The CDR3 is 14 residues long. Germline V CDR1 and CDR2: SGHVS, FQNEAQ. CDR3 nucleotide sequence: TGTGCCAGCAGCTTATCTCTCGGTGCGGGGGAGCAGTTCTTC. It yields the protein CASSLSLGAGEQFF.

In DNA form, the CDR3 reads TGTGCCAGCGACTCAGGAGCGGGCTATGGCTACACCTTC. It is translated as CASDSGAGYGYTF. The V and J genes are TRBV6-2 or TRBV6-3 and TRBJ1-2, with D unclear. CDR1 and CDR2 from the germline V gene are MNHEY and SVGEGT. The CDR3 spans 13 residues. The V gene lost 8 bases and the J gene lost 4 bases, with 14 bases spanning the gap.

This clonotype has just a few counts. CDR3 nucleotides: TGTGCCTCAAACTCGGGACAGGGAACTGGAAACACCATATATTTT. Its translation: CASNSGQGTGNTIYF. The V gene is TRBV6-5, the J gene TRBJ1-3, with 9 bases lining up with TRBD1. The CDR3 totals 15 residues. Germline V gene lookup returns CDR1 MNHEY and CDR2 SVGAGI. Trimming cost V 11 bases and J 2 bases; bases outside gene matches: 10.

CDR3 sequence (DNA): TGCAGCGTTGCAACAGGGAACACTGAAGCTTTCTTT. Translated, it gives CSVATGNTEAFF. The rearrangement joins TRBV29-1 to TRBJ1-1, with D possibly matching TRBD1 (5 bases). The V gene's germline CDR1 is SQVTM and CDR2 ANQGSEA. Trimming cost V 4 bases and J 1 base, with 7 bases left between them. The CDR3 consists of 12 residues. The full variable domain, rest sourced from reference TRBV29-1 and TRBJ1-1, is SAVISQKPSRDICQRGTSLTIQCQVDSQVTMMFWYRQQPGQSLTLIATANQGSEATYESGFVIDKFPISRPNLTFSTLTVSNMSPEDSSIYLCSVATGNTEAFFGQGTRLTVV.

The V and J genes are TRBV6-1 and TRBJ1-5; maybe TRBD1 (6 bases). Germline CDR1 and CDR2: MNHNS and SASEGT. V was cut by 6 bases and J by 3 bases, with 12 bases left in between. The CDR3 is made up of 14 amino acids. The CDR3 protein is CASSWTDHNQPQHF. In DNA form, the CDR3 reads TGTGCCAGCAGCTGGACAGACCACAATCAGCCCCAGCATTTT.

This clonotype was seen more than once but under ten times. The chain recombines TRBV7-6 with TRBJ2-1; 13 nucleotides agree with TRBD2. The CDR3 contains 20 residues. Trimming at V came to 0 bases and at J to 5 bases, leaving 13 bases not matched to a gene. Germline assignment: CDR1 SGHVS and CDR2 FNYEAQ. The CDR3 protein is CASSLAGLAGAPTLNNEQFF. CDR3 nucleotide sequence: TGTGCCAGCAGCTTAGCCGGACTAGCGGGAGCCCCAACCCTAAACAATGAGCAGTTCTTC.

The rearrangement uses TRBV4-2 and TRBJ1-1; D is ambiguous. CDR1 is LGHNA, CDR2 YNFKEQ, per germline. V was trimmed by 0 bases and J by 2 bases, leaving 4 bases between them. The CDR3 runs to 13 residues. CDR3 nucleotide sequence: TGTGCCAGCAGCCAAGATACAAACACTGAAGCTTTCTTT. Encoded protein: CASSQDTNTEAFF.

In this sample, this clonotype turned up many times. The rearrangement links TRBV2 to TRBJ1-6; TRBD1 matches at 9 bases. Per the germline V gene, CDR1 is SNHLY and CDR2 is FYNNEI. V gave up 6 bases and J gave up 9 bases; unmatched junction bases: 3. The CDR3 spans 13 residues. The CDR3 nucleotides read TGTGCCAGCAGGACAGGGGGAGGTTCACCCCTCCACTTT. Protein product: CASRTGGGSPLHF.

The gene calls are TRBV18 and TRBJ1-1, with 8 bases matching TRBD1. V dropped 4 bases and J dropped 6; count of bases not matched to a gene: 7. The CDR3 covers 14 residues. Germline V gene lookup returns CDR1 KGHSH and CDR2 LQKENI. The CDR3 DNA reads as TGTGCCAGCTCACTACTACAGGGGGACGCTGAAGCTTTCTTT. This codes for CASSLLQGDAEAFF.

This clonotype was counted only a few times. J is TRBJ2-5 and V is TRBV6-1, with D tentatively TRBD1 (6 bases). The CDR3 totals 13 residues. Germline lookup yields CDR1 MNHNS and CDR2 SASEGT. Trimming left V 1 base short and J 5 bases short, with 8 bases between. CDR3 coding DNA: TGTGCCAGCAGTGAAGACAGGGACGAGACCCAGTACTTC. Translating gives CASSEDRDETQYF.

This chain connects TRBV12-5 to TRBJ1-5; D not resolved. Trimming cost V 2 bases and J 0 bases, with 14 bases left between them. Germline V gene data show CDR1 as LGHNT and CDR2 as FRNRAP. The CDR3 runs to 17 residues. CDR3 residues: CASGLFRAIDSNQPQHF. The CDR3, as DNA: TGTGCTAGTGGTTTGTTTAGAGCAATAGATAGCAATCAGCCCCAGCATTTT.

This sequence joins TRBV30 and TRBJ2-3; D gene ambiguous. Trimming stripped 0 bases from V and 2 bases from J, with 6 bases between. CDR1 and CDR2 from the germline V gene are GTSNPN and SVGIG (reference sequence). The CDR3 extends over 13 amino acids. CDR3 in amino acids: CAWSVSSTDTQYF. The CDR3 region has the DNA TGTGCCTGGAGTGTTTCTTCCACAGATACGCAGTATTTT.

Only a few counts were recorded for this clonotype. This chain links TRBV7-3 with TRBJ2-1; a possible D gene is TRBD1 (5 bases). The V gene lost 5 bases and the J gene lost 7 bases, with 12 bases spanning the gap. The CDR3 consists of 13 residues. Germline assignment: CDR1 SGHTA and CDR2 FQGTGA. The CDR3 coding sequence is TGTGCCAGCAGCCGAAAGCAGGGTAATGAGCAGTTCTTC. As protein: CASSRKQGNEQFF.

In its sample, this clonotype was seen a few times. This rearrangement joins TRBV11-2 to TRBJ2-7; D remains ambiguous. The CDR3 contains 12 residues. Germline lookup yields CDR1 SGHAT and CDR2 FQNNGV. V was clipped by 4 bases and J by 4 bases, with 8 bases between them. The CDR3 region has the DNA TGTGCCAGCAGCTCGGATGCGTACGAGCAGTACTTC. As protein: CASSSDAYEQYF.

The chain couples TRBV3-1 to TRBJ1-3, with a weak D call TRBD1 (5 bases). V lost 4 bases to trimming and J lost 4 bases, with 14 bases between them. The germline gives CDR1 LGHDT, CDR2 YNNKEL (reference sequence). The CDR3 covers 15 residues. This CDR3 reads CASSRGIKAGNTIYF. Here the CDR3 DNA reads TGTGCCAGCAGCCGGGGGATTAAAGCCGGAAACACCATATATTTT.

This sequence joins TRBV7-8 and TRBJ1-2; no clear D. The CDR3 consists of 15 residues. Germline V gene sequence: CDR1 SGHVS, CDR2 FQNEAQ. Trimming cost V 1 base and J 4 bases, with 13 bases left between them. For the CDR3, the DNA is TGTGCCAGCAGCTTAGTCCAGTCTCCGACCTATGGCTACACCTTC. Protein product: CASSLVQSPTYGYTF. Complete variable domain (other parts from reference TRBV7-8 and TRBJ1-2): GAGVSQSPRYKVAKRGQDVALRCDPISGHVSLFWYQQALGQGPEFLTYFQNEAQLDKSGLPSDRFFAERPEGSVSTLKIQRTQQEDSAVYLCASSLVQSPTYGYTFGSGTRLTVV.

In this sample, this clonotype turned up a few times. This chain joins TRBV19 and TRBJ2-5, with TRBD1 matching 12 bases. Germline-derived CDR1 and CDR2 are LNHDA and SQIVND (reference sequence). After removal of 5 bases from V and 2 bases from J, the junction contained 12 bases not matched to a gene. The CDR3 has 18 residues. The CDR3 loop is CASSPTGTGGAGQETQYF. For the CDR3, the DNA is TGTGCCAGTAGTCCGACCGGGACAGGGGGCGCGGGGCAAGAGACCCAGTACTTC.

The rearrangement links TRBV5-6 to TRBJ2-7, with no clear D. V was cut by 0 bases and J by 0 bases, with 13 bases left in between. The germline CDR1 and CDR2 sequences are SGHDT and YYEEEE. CDR3 length: 16 amino acids. The DNA for the CDR3 is TGTGCCAGCAGCTTGGGGCCGGGCCGTCTCTCCTACGAGCAGTACTTC. The encoded protein is CASSLGPGRLSYEQYF.

V is TRBV6-1 and J is TRBJ2-3; D gene ambiguous. Between the trimmed V and J ends, which lost 6 bases and 5 bases, there was a span of 12 bases. CDR1 is MNHNS, CDR2 SASEGT, per germline. The CDR3 spans 13 residues. The chain's CDR3 is CASRVDPGDTQYF. The CDR3 DNA reads as TGTGCCAGCAGGGTAGACCCAGGAGATACGCAGTATTTT.

This clonotype was recorded at least ten times. V and J are TRBV4-1 and TRBJ1-5; 7 nucleotides agree with TRBD1. The V gene's germline CDR1 is MGHRA and CDR2 YSYEKL. The CDR3 consists of 16 residues. V lost 3 bases, J lost 3 bases, and 8 bases stayed unmatched. CDR3 in amino acids: CASSQTATGTNQPQHF. DNA of the CDR3: TGCGCCAGCAGCCAGACGGCGACAGGGACCAATCAGCCCCAGCATTTT.